This T cell receptor beta chain was profiled in a study of blood T cells in healthy people across ages. The use of a sample-barcoded 5' primer and a J-beta primer mix characterized a second PCR of roughly 7 to 11 cycles. TCRdb processed the 5' RACE reads anew with MiXCR; each CDR3 protein has one entry. The table records fewer than 2,000,000 distinct CDR3 sequences, roughly a third of them present only once. Per the germline V gene, CDR1 is ENHRY and CDR2 is SYGVKD. Trimming left V 0 bases short and J 2 bases short, with 13 bases between. The CDR3 length is 16 residues. Findings and limits, study-wide: PBMCs that were unsorted prevented a conclusive naive versus antigen-experienced comparison. In older individuals, TCR beta diversity per million T cells was lower, falling roughly linearly with age. When set beside aged donors, long-lived donors presented more naive CD4+ cells and higher diversity.

This clonotype was seen a handful of times. The target antigen is unknown. The sample taken for sequencing was blood. The chain combines TRBV10-3 with TRBJ1-2; D gene unclear. This receptor was identified in a woman aged 25 to 39 in good health. The CDR3 nucleotides are TGTGCCATCAGTGAGTCGGAGGGCAGTCGGAACTATGGCTACACCTTC. Protein: CAISESEGSRNYGYTF.